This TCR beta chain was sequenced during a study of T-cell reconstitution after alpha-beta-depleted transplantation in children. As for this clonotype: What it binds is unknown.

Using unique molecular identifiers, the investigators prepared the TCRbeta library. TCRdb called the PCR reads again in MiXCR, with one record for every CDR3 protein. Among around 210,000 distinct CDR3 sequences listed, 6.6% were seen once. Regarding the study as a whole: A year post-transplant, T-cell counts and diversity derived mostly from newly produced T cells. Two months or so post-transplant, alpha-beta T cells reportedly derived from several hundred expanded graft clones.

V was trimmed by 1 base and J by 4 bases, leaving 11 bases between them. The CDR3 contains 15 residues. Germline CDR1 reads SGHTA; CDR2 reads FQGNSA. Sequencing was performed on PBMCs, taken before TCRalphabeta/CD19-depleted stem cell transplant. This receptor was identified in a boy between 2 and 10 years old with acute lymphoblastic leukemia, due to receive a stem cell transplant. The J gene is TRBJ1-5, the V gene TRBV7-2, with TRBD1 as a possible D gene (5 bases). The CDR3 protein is CASSLETDQNQPQHF. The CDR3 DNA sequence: TGTGCCAGCAGCTTAGAGACAGACCAGAATCAGCCCCAGCATTTT.